The 18 T cell receptor beta chains given below trace back to one sample, sequenced in a study of T-cell memory formation after mild COVID-19. One entry per CDR3 protein results from TCRdb running MiXCR on the 5' RACE reads. The table includes approximately 210,000 distinct CDR3 sequences, around 30% detected once. Sample: PBMCs or a T cell subset sorted from them (not recorded which). The receptors come from an adult woman who had mild COVID-19 (a few samples of this study predate the infection). Cell type and time point are not known.

This clonotype was seen once. V gene TRBV7-9 combines with J gene TRBJ2-3; TRBD1 agrees at 7 bases. The CDR3 is made up of 12 amino acids. Germline assignment: CDR1 SEHNR and CDR2 FQNEAQ (reference sequence). With V trimmed by 4 bases and J by 11 bases, 6 bases remained unmatched. CDR3 nucleotide sequence: TGTGCCAGCAGCTCCCTCGGGACAGAGCAGTATTTT. It yields the protein CASSSLGTEQYF. The full variable domain, its missing parts supplied by reference TRBV7-9 and TRBJ2-3, is DTGVSQNPRHKITKRGQNVTFRCDPISEHNRLYWYRQTLGQGPEFLTYFQNEAQLEKSRLLSDRFSAERPKGSFSTLEIQRTEQGDSAMYLCASSSLGTEQYFGPGTRLTVL.

CDR3 protein: CAISLDISNQPQHF. The CDR3 DNA follows: TGTGCCATCAGCCTGGACATTAGCAATCAGCCCCAGCATTTT. The chain employs TRBV10-3 and TRBJ1-5; possible D gene TRBD1, 5 bases. Trimming removed 6 bases at V and 0 bases at J, with 9 bases between. Germline V lookup: CDR1 ENHRY, CDR2 SYGVKD. The CDR3 length is 14 residues.

V usage is TRBV4-1 and J usage is TRBJ2-3; D ambiguous. The V end lost 1 base, the J end lost 5 bases, and 10 bases lay between the germline ends. CDR1 MGHRA and CDR2 YSYEKL come from the germline V gene. The CDR3 loop spans 14 amino acids. The CDR3 loop reads CASSQVWAVDTQYF. CDR3 in DNA: TGCGCCAGCAGCCAAGTGTGGGCCGTAGATACGCAGTATTTT.

CDR3 loop: CASSLDAFGDRGTYEQYF. Here the CDR3 DNA reads TGTGCCAGCAGCTTAGATGCTTTCGGCGACAGGGGAACCTACGAGCAGTACTTC. The rearrangement uses TRBV11-2 and TRBJ2-7; TRBD1 matches at 8 bases. The CDR3 length is 18 residues. V shed 0 bases and J 2 bases; nucleotides not matched to a gene: 12. CDR1 and CDR2 (germline): SGHAT, FQNNGV.

The chain joins TRBV18 to TRBJ2-7; 11 bases are shared with TRBD1. V was pared by 4 bases and J by 4 bases, with 9 bases of the junction left unmatched. Germline V gene data show CDR1 as KGHSH and CDR2 as LQKENI. The CDR3 has 16 residues. The CDR3 spells CASSRPGTGGVYEQYF. CDR3 coding DNA: TGTGCCAGCTCACGCCCCGGGACAGGGGGGGTGTACGAGCAGTACTTC.

The V gene is TRBV3-1, the J gene TRBJ2-6; tentative D call: TRBD1 (6 bases). The CDR3 consists of 18 residues. The germline gives CDR1 LGHDT, CDR2 YNNKEL (reference sequence). The V and J ends lost 1 base and 1 base respectively, with 14 bases between them. In nucleotides, the CDR3 is TGTGCCAGCAGCCAAGCCCCTCCAACAGGGTCTGGGGCCAACGTCCTGACTTTC. Protein sequence: CASSQAPPTGSGANVLTF.

The chain employs TRBV7-2 and TRBJ1-1; D not resolved. Germline CDR1 is SGHTA and CDR2 is FQGNSA. Trimming left V 1 base short and J 8 bases short, with 29 bases between. The length of the CDR3 is 19 residues. CDR3 DNA sequence: TGTGCCAGCAGCTTAGTTGGCAGCGGTTCCCCTTCGCATCCTGAAGAAGCTTTCTTT. Encoded protein: CASSLVGSGSPSHPEEAFF.

This clonotype has only a few counts. The rearrangement links TRBV24-1 to TRBJ2-3; the match to TRBD2 covers 14 bases. The germline V gene has CDR1 KGHDR and CDR2 SFDVKD. The V segment lost 4 bases and the J segment 0 bases; nucleotides outside the gene matches: 2. CDR3 length: 17 residues. The CDR3 DNA is TGTGCCACCAGTGAACGGACTAGCGGGAGGAGCACAGATACGCAGTATTTT. Its translation is CATSERTSGRSTDTQYF.

This clonotype was seen only a few times. V usage is TRBV20-1 and J usage is TRBJ1-5; possibly TRBD1 for D (6 bases). V was trimmed by 5 bases and J by 3 bases, leaving 20 bases between them. The length of the CDR3 is 16 residues. Germline CDR1 is DFQATT and CDR2 is SNEGSKA (reference sequence). The CDR3 DNA reads TGCAGTGCTGGTATTCGACAGGCCGGACTCAATCAGCCCCAGCATTTT. Protein: CSAGIRQAGLNQPQHF.

This clonotype was detected only a few times. J is TRBJ1-1 and V is TRBV3-1, with D possibly TRBD1 on 5 matching bases. Trimming pared 1 base from V and 4 bases from J, leaving 10 bases between. Per the germline V gene, CDR1 is LGHDT and CDR2 is YNNKEL (reference sequence). The CDR3 sequence is 14 residues long. As DNA, the CDR3 is TGTGCCAGCAGCCAAGGTCAGGGAGGCACTGAAGCTTTCTTT. Translated, it gives CASSQGQGGTEAFF. Filled out from reference TRBV3-1 and TRBJ1-1, the complete variable domain reads DTAVSQTPKYLVTQMGNDKSIKCEQNLGHDTMYWYKQDSKKFLKIMFSYNNKELIINETVPNRFSPKSPDKAHLNLHINSLELGDSAVYFCASSQGQGGTEAFFGQGTRLTVV.

The J gene is TRBJ1-6, the V gene TRBV5-6, with TRBD1 matching 10 bases. Germline loops: CDR1 SGHDT, CDR2 YYEEEE. V gave up 3 bases and J gave up 7 bases; unmatched junction bases: 1. The CDR3 loop spans 14 amino acids. The CDR3: CASSSDRGNSPLHF. As DNA, the CDR3 is TGTGCCAGCAGCTCGGACAGGGGGAATTCACCCCTCCACTTT. Based on the CDR3 plus reference TRBV5-6 and TRBJ1-6, the full variable domain is DAGVTQSPTHLIKTRGQQVTLRCSPKSGHDTVSWYQQALGQGPQFIFQYYEEEERQRGNFPDRFSGHQFPNYSSELNVNALLLGDSALYLCASSSDRGNSPLHFGNGTRLTVT.

This clonotype has only a few counts. V gene TRBV7-8 combines with J gene TRBJ1-2; no definite D call. The CDR3 has 16 residues. V dropped 1 base and J dropped 8 bases, with 20 bases sitting between them. The germline gives CDR1 SGHVS, CDR2 FQNEAQ. The CDR3: CASSLVVNGGIGGYTF. The CDR3 DNA follows: TGTGCCAGCAGCTTAGTAGTAAACGGAGGAATAGGAGGCTACACCTTC. Supplemented by reference TRBV7-8 and TRBJ1-2, the full variable domain reads GAGVSQSPRYKVAKRGQDVALRCDPISGHVSLFWYQQALGQGPEFLTYFQNEAQLDKSGLPSDRFFAERPEGSVSTLKIQRTQQEDSAVYLCASSLVVNGGIGGYTFGSGTRLTVV.

The table lists this clonotype with a few counts. The J gene is TRBJ1-1, the V gene TRBV7-9, with TRBD1 as a possible D gene (5 bases). The CDR3 covers 12 residues. Germline assignment: CDR1 SEHNR and CDR2 FQNEAQ (reference sequence). Between the trimmed V and J ends, which lost 7 bases and 8 bases, there was a span of 14 bases. The CDR3 nucleotides read TGTGCCAGCAAGGCGGGCAGGGTGGAAGCTTTCTTT. As protein: CASKAGRVEAFF.

The chain joins TRBV11-3 to TRBJ2-7, with D perhaps TRBD2 (7 bases). CDR3 size: 16 residues. V was pared by 5 bases and J by 6 bases, with 23 bases between. The germline CDR1 and CDR2 sequences are SGHNT and YENEEA. This CDR3 reads CASSPKSGGVWVEQYF. In DNA form, the CDR3 reads TGTGCCAGCAGCCCCAAGTCGGGGGGCGTCTGGGTCGAGCAGTACTTC. Full variable domain (outside the CDR3, taken from reference TRBV11-3 and TRBJ2-7): EAGVVQSPRYKIIEKKQPVAFWCNPISGHNTLYWYLQNLGQGPELLIRYENEEAVDDSQLPKDRFSAERLKGVDSTLKIQPAELGDSAVYLCASSPKSGGVWVEQYFGPGTRLTVT.

The chain carries TRBV20-1 and TRBJ1-1, with 12 positions matching TRBD1. The V and J ends lost 3 bases and 3 bases, in that order; junction bases with no gene match: 8. Germline loops: CDR1 DFQATT, CDR2 SNEGSKA (reference sequence). The CDR3 is 16 amino acids. The CDR3 region is CSASGTGGKLYTEAFF. CDR3 bases: TGCAGTGCTAGTGGGACAGGGGGCAAGTTGTACACTGAAGCTTTCTTT.

V usage is TRBV24-1 and J usage is TRBJ2-3, with 9 bases identical to TRBD1. Per germline, CDR1 KGHDR and CDR2 SFDVKD. This CDR3 comprises 17 residues. J was trimmed by 1 base and V by 4 bases; bases with no gene match: 8. Written as DNA, the CDR3 is TGTGCCACCAGTGAGACCGGGACAGGGACCCGCACAGATACGCAGTATTTT. It codes for CATSETGTGTRTDTQYF.

This clonotype was counted only a few times. This chain links TRBV7-3 with TRBJ1-1, with a tentative D call TRBD1 (5 bases). The V and J ends lost 0 bases and 4 bases respectively, with 18 bases between them. Germline values: CDR1 SGHTA, CDR2 FQGTGA. CDR3 length equals 17 residues. The DNA for the CDR3 is TGTGCCAGCAGCTTAACGTCATTGTCGGGGACTGGCACTGAAGCTTTCTTT. It yields the protein CASSLTSLSGTGTEAFF.

V and J are TRBV29-1 and TRBJ2-1; TRBD1 matches at 11 bases. The CDR3 is 15 residues long. CDR1 is SQVTM, CDR2 ANQGSEA, per germline. The junction had 8 bases not matched to a gene; V was cut back by 6 bases and J by 4 bases. This CDR3 is CSVGSGTGGYNEQFF. The CDR3 DNA reads TGCAGCGTAGGGTCCGGGACAGGGGGATACAATGAGCAGTTCTTC.